Listed below are T cell receptor beta chains from one sample, sequenced in a study. TCRdb re-called the 5' RACE reads with MiXCR, one entry per CDR3 protein. The data contain approximately 53,000 distinct CDR3 sequences, around 26% of them singletons. Sequenced material: tumor-infiltrating memory CD4+ T cells sorted from the breast tumor. These receptors were collected from a female donor with breast cancer. CDR3s include the opening cysteine and the closing phenylalanine or tryptophan. The D gene is left open where the match is weak. Clone size appears in some rows only: once, few, many, or a class for an expanded clone.

>TRBV5-1|TRBJ2-1|NA|NA
CASRVGDNNEQFF
TGCGCCAGCCGGGTCGGTGACAACAATGAGCAGTTCTTC
>TRBV5-1|TRBJ1-2|NA|NA
CASSPGQSHGYTF
TGCGCCAGCAGCCCTGGACAGAGCCATGGCTACACCTTC
>TRBV5-1|TRBJ1-3|many|NA
CASSLEGGNTIYF
TGCGCCAGCAGCTTGGAGGGCGGAAACACCATATATTTT
>TRBV19|TRBJ2-3|NA|TRBD1
CASSFLPQDRGNNEQYF
TGTGCCAGTAGTTTTCTCCCCCAGGACAGGGGTAACAATGAGCAGTATTTT
>TRBV27|TRBJ1-2|many|NA
CASSVDSANYGYTF
TGTGCCAGCAGCGTCGACAGCGCTAACTATGGCTACACCTTC
>TRBV3-1|TRBJ1-5|once|NA
CASSQGAGQPQHF
TGTGCCAGCAGCCAAGGAGCAGGTCAGCCCCAGCATTTT
>TRBV7-3|TRBJ2-7|many|NA
CASSLSSGSTVYEQYF
TGTGCCAGCAGCTTAAGTTCAGGGTCGACAGTCTACGAGCAGTACTTC
>TRBV6-6|TRBJ1-1|NA|NA
CASNPMANRMNTEAFF
TGTGCCAGCAATCCTATGGCGAACAGGATGAACACTGAAGCTTTCTTT
>TRBV20-1|TRBJ2-5|NA|NA
CSARGPDLETQYF
TGCAGTGCTAGGGGGCCCGACCTGGAGACCCAGTACTTC
>TRBV25-1|TRBJ1-5|NA|NA
CASSKGGSGNQPQHF
TGTGCCAGCAGCAAGGGGGGAAGCGGCAATCAGCCCCAGCATTTT
>TRBV6-5|TRBJ2-5|few|NA
CASSYGRGAETQYF
TGTGCCAGCAGTTACGGTCGAGGAGCCGAGACCCAGTACTTC
>TRBV7-2|TRBJ1-5|NA|TRBD1
CASSATGGNNQPQHF
TGTGCCAGCAGCGCAACAGGGGGTAACAATCAGCCCCAGCATTTT
>TRBV3-1|TRBJ2-4|few|TRBD2
CASSQAGTREGNIQYF
TGTGCCAGCAGCCAAGCCGGGACTAGGGAGGGCAACATTCAGTACTTC
>TRBV11-1|TRBJ1-5|few|TRBD1
CASSVDRNQPQHF
TGTGCCAGCAGCGTGGACAGGAATCAGCCCCAGCATTTT
>TRBV9|TRBJ2-3|NA|NA
CASSVIGTDTQYF
TGTGCCAGCAGCGTAATCGGGACAGATACGCAGTATTTT
>TRBV20-1|TRBJ1-5|few|NA
CSANDRGGFNNQPQHF
TGCAGTGCTAACGATCGCGGGGGTTTTAACAATCAGCCCCAGCATTTT